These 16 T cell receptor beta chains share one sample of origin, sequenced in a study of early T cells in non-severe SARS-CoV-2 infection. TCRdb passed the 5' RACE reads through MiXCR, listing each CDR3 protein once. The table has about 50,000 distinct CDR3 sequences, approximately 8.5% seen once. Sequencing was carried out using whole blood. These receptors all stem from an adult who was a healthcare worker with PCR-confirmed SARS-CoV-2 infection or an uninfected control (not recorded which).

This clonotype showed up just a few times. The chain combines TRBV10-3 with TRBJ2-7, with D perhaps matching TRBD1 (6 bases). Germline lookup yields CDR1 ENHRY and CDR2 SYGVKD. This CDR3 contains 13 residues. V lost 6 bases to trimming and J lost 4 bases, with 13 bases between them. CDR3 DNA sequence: TGTGCCATCAGCCCCCAGGGGAGATACGAGCAGTACTTC. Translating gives CAISPQGRYEQYF.

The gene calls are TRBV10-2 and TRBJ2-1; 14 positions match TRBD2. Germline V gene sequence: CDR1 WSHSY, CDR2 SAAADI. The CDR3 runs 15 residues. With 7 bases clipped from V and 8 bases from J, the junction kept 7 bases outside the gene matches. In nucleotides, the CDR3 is TGCGCCAGCACCCCGGGACTAGCGGGAGCTCATGAGCAGTTCTTC. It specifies CASTPGLAGAHEQFF.

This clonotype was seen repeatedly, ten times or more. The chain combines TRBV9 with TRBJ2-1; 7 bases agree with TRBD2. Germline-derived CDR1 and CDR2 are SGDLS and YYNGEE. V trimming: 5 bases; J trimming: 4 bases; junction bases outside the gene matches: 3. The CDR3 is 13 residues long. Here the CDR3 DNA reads TGTGCCAGCAGAGCTAGCGGTTACAATGAGCAGTTCTTC. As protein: CASRASGYNEQFF.

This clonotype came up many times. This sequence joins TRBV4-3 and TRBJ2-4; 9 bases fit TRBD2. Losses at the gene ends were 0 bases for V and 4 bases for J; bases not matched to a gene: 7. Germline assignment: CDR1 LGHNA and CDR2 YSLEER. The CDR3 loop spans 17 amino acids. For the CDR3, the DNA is TGCGCCAGCAGCCAAGATCTAAGACTAGCGGAAAAAAACATTCAGTACTTC. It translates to CASSQDLRLAEKNIQYF.

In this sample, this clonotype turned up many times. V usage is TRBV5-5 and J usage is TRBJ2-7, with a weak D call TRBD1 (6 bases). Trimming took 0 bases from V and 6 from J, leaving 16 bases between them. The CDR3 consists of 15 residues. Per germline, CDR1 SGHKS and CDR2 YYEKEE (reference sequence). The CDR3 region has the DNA TGTGCCAGCAGCTTGGTACAGGGCGGTAAGTCCGAGCAGTACTTC. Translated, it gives CASSLVQGGKSEQYF.

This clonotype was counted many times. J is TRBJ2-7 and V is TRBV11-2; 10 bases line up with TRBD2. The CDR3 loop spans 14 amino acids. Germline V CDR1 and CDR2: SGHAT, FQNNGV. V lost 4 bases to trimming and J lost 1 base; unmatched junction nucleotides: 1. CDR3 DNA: TGTGCCAGCAGCTGGGGACTAGCGTCCTACGAGCAGTACTTC. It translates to CASSWGLASYEQYF.

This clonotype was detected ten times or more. The CDR3 region is CSAPTGTTTGELFF. DNA of the CDR3: TGCAGTGCTCCGACGGGGACCACCACCGGGGAGCTGTTTTTT. The chain combines TRBV20-1 with TRBJ2-2, with D perhaps assigned TRBD1 or TRBD2 (5 bases each). Germline V gene data show CDR1 as DFQATT and CDR2 as SNEGSKA (reference sequence). The CDR3 length is 14 residues. The V end was cut by 5 bases, the J end by 4 bases, with 14 bases between.

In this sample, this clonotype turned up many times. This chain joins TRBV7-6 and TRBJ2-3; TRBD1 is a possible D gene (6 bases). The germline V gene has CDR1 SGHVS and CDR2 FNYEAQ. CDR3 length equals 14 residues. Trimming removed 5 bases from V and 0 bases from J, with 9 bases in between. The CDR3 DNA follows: TGTGCCAGCAGCCAACAGGGTAGCACAGATACGCAGTATTTT. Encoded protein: CASSQQGSTDTQYF. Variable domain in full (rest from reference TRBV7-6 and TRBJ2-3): GAGVSQSPRYKVTKRGQDVALRCDPISGHVSLYWYRQALGQGPEFLTYFNYEAQQDKSGLPNDRFSAERPEGSISTLTIQRTEQRDSAMYRCASSQQGSTDTQYFGPGTRLTVL.

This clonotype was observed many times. The CDR3 region has the DNA TGTGCCAGCACCCCACTAGCGAAGAACACCGGGGAGCTGTTTTTT. Its protein product is CASTPLAKNTGELFF. V is TRBV12-3 or TRBV12-4 and J is TRBJ2-2, with 7 bases lining up with TRBD2. The trim removed 7 bases at V and 1 base at J, leaving 6 bases unmatched. CDR3 size: 15 residues.

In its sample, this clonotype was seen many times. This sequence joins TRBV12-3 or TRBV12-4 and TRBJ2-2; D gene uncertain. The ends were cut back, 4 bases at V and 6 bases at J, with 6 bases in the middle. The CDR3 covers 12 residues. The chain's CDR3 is CASSWTPGELFF. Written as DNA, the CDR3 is TGTGCCAGCAGTTGGACCCCCGGGGAGCTGTTTTTT.

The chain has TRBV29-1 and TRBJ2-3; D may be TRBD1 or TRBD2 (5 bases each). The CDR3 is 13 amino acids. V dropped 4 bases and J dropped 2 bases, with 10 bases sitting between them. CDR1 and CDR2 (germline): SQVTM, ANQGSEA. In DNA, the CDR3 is TGCAGCGTTGCGGGACGGTACACAGATACGCAGTATTTT. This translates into CSVAGRYTDTQYF.

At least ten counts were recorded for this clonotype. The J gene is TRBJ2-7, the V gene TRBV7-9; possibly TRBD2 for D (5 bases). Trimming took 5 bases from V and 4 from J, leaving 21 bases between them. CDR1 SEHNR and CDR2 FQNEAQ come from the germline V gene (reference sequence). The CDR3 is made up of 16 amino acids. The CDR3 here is CASSDSSGSITYEQYF. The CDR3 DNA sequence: TGTGCCAGCAGCGACTCCAGCGGTTCTATTACTTACGAGCAGTACTTC.

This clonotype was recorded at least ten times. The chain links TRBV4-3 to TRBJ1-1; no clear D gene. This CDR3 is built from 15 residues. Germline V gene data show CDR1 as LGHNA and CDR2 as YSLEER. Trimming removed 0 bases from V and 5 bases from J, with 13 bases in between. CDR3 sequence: CASSQDLNLGTEAFF. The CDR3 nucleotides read TGCGCCAGCAGCCAAGATCTCAATTTGGGGACTGAAGCTTTCTTT.

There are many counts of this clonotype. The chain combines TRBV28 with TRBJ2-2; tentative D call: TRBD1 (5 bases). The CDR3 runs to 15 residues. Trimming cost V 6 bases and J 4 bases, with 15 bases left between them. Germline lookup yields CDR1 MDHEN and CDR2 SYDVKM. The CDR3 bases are TGTGCCAGCAGAAAAGGCAGGGTGAGCACCGGGGAGCTGTTTTTT. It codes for CASRKGRVSTGELFF.

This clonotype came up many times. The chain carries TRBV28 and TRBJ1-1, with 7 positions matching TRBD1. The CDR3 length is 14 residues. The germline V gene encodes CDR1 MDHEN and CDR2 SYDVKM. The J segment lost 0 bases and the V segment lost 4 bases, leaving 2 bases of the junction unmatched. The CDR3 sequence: CASSYRGMNTEAFF. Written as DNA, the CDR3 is TGTGCCAGCAGTTACAGGGGAATGAACACTGAAGCTTTCTTT.

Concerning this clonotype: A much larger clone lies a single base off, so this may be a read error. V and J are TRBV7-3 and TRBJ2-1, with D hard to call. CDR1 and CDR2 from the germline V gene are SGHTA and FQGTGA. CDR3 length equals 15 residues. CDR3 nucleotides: TGTGCCAGCAGCTTCACAGTGAGCTCCTACATTGAGCAGTTCTTC. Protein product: CASSFTVSSYIEQFF.